The clone carrying this T cell receptor beta chain was found a few times. The antigen remains unidentified. This sample is part of a study of blood T cells in healthy people across ages. Turning to the study itself: Template switching captured about one barcoded beta molecule per two T cells.

The study's findings and limits: One million T cells yielded diversity estimates that were considered underestimates.

Germline V lookup: CDR1 SGHVS, CDR2 FQNEAQ. The CDR3 is 12 amino acids. The ends were cut back, 2 bases at V and 9 bases at J, with 9 bases in the middle. A second PCR of roughly 7 to 11 cycles used a sample-barcoded 5' primer and a J-beta primer mix. TCRdb passed the 5' RACE reads through MiXCR, listing each CDR3 protein once. The table shows approximately 780,000 distinct CDR3 sequences, with roughly 24% occurring only once. The sample was also reused in another study, on T cells of mothers and their children.

J is TRBJ2-3 and V is TRBV7-8; D gene ambiguous. This receptor was identified in a boy between 10 and 17 years old in good health. Sequencing was done on a sample of blood. CDR3 region: CASSLSTRTQYF. The DNA of the CDR3 is TGTGCCAGCAGCTTATCGACTCGGACGCAGTATTTT.